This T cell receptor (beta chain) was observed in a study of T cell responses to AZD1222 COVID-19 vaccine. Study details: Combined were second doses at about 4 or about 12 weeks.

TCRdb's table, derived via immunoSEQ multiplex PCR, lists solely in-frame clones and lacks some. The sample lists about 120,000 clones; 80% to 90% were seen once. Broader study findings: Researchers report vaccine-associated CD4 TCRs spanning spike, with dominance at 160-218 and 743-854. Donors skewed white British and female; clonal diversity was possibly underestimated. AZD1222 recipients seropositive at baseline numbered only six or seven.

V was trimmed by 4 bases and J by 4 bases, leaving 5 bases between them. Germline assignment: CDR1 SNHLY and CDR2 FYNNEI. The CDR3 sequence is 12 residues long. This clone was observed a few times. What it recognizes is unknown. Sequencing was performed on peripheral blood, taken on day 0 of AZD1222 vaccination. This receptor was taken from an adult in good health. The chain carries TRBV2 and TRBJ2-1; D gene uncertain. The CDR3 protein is CASSVGYNEQFF. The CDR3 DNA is TGTGCCAGCAGTGTTGGTTACAATGAGCAGTTCTTC.